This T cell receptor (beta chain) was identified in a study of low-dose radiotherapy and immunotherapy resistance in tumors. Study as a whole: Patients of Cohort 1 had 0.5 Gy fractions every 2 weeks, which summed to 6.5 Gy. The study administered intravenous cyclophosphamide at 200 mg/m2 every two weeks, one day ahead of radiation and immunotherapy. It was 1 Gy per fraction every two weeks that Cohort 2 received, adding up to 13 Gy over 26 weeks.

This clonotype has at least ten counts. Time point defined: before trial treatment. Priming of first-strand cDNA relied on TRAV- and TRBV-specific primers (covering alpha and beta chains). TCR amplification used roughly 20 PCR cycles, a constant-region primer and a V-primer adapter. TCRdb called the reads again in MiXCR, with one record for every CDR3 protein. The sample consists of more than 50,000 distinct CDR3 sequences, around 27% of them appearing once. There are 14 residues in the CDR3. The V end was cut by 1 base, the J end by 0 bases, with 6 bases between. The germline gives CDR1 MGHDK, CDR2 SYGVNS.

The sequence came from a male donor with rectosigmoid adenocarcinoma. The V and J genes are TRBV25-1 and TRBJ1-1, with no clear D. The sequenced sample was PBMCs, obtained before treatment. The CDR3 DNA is TGTGCCAGCAGTGAATCTGGACTGAACACTGAAGCTTTCTTT. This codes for CASSESGLNTEAFF.